Each of the 14 T cell receptor beta chains below was sequenced from the same sample in a study of T cell repertoires in cytomegalovirus infection. MiXCR was run by TCRdb on the reads, yielding one entry per CDR3 protein. This sample has 700,000 to 850,000 distinct CDR3 sequences, with around a third found just once. No antigens are known for them. This specimen was cultured CD8+ T cells from PBMCs, taken from culture after CMV antigen stimulation. The receptors originated from a human donor in good health (CMV status not recorded). Some clones in this sample may be carry-over from other donors' samples.

This chain connects TRBV7-9 to TRBJ2-3; tentatively, D is TRBD2 (5 bases). The CDR3 totals 13 residues. Trimming stripped 8 bases from V and 11 bases from J, with 20 bases between. The germline CDR1 and CDR2 sequences are SEHNR and FQNEAQ (reference sequence). CDR3 residues: CASPLPGGLEQYF. The CDR3 DNA is TGTGCCAGCCCCTTACCCGGAGGCCTGGAGCAGTATTTT.

This clonotype turned up a few times. The chain has TRBV27 and TRBJ2-5, with D possibly matching TRBD2 (6 bases). With 2 bases removed from V and 5 bases from J, the gap between germline ends came to 30 bases. CDR1 and CDR2 (germline): MNHEY, SMNVEV (reference sequence). CDR3 length equals 20 residues. CDR3 in amino acids: CASSLIPPTPSESRPETQYF. The CDR3 region has the DNA TGTGCCAGCAGTTTAATCCCGCCGACACCTAGCGAAAGTCGACCGGAGACCCAGTACTTC.

The J gene is TRBJ2-1, the V gene TRBV5-1; 9 bases agree with TRBD1. Looked up from germline, CDR1 is SGHRS and CDR2 is YFSETQ. Trimming took 0 bases from V and 6 from J; bases not matched to a gene: 10. The CDR3 sequence is 17 residues long. The CDR3 is CASSLVDRGRETNEQFF. The CDR3 nucleotides read TGCGCCAGCAGCTTGGTGGACAGGGGAAGAGAGACCAATGAGCAGTTCTTC.

This clonotype was seen a few times. This rearrangement joins TRBV27 to TRBJ2-1; 8 bases agree with TRBD1. V was clipped by 7 bases and J by 6 bases; unmatched bases: 14. The CDR3 runs to 16 residues. CDR1 is MNHEY, CDR2 SMNVEV, per germline (reference sequence). CDR3 nucleotides: TGTGCCAGCAAGCGGAGGACAGGGACAACATTCAATGAGCAGTTCTTC. It yields the protein CASKRRTGTTFNEQFF.

The chain joins TRBV29-1 to TRBJ1-2, with 9 bases fitting TRBD1. From germline, CDR1 is SQVTM and CDR2 ANQGSEA. J lost 2 bases, V lost 7 bases, and 5 bases had no gene match. The CDR3 spans 13 residues. The CDR3 DNA follows: TGCAGCGCCCCCGGGACAGGGAACTATGGCTACACCTTC. Its protein product is CSAPGTGNYGYTF.

The sample holds a few counts of this clonotype. This chain joins TRBV29-1 and TRBJ2-1, with TRBD2 matching over 7 bases. The CDR3 runs to 13 residues. Germline lookup yields CDR1 SQVTM and CDR2 ANQGSEA. Losses at the gene ends were 4 bases for V and 6 bases for J; bases not matched to a gene: 6. In DNA, the CDR3 is TGCAGCGTTGCAGCCGGGACTATCAATGAGCAGTTCTTC. It is translated as CSVAAGTINEQFF.

This clonotype has a handful of counts. The J gene is TRBJ2-7, the V gene TRBV5-1, with 9 nucleotides matching TRBD1. The junction had 4 bases not matched to a gene; V was cut back by 1 base and J by 5 bases. CDR1 is SGHRS and CDR2 is YFSETQ in the germline V gene. The CDR3 is made up of 14 amino acids. The DNA for the CDR3 is TGCGCCAGCAGCTTGCGGGACAGGGTGAACGAGCAGTACTTC. This translates into CASSLRDRVNEQYF.

This clonotype was counted only a few times. The gene calls are TRBV28 and TRBJ2-1; perhaps TRBD1 as D (6 bases). This CDR3 has 15 amino acids. The V gene's germline CDR1 is MDHEN and CDR2 SYDVKM. With 6 bases removed from V and 7 bases from J, the gap between germline ends came to 19 bases. The DNA for the CDR3 is TGTGCCAGCAGCCTACGCATCGGGACACGGAATGAGCAGTTCTTC. This sequence encodes CASSLRIGTRNEQFF.

The chain has TRBV5-6 and TRBJ2-1, with 8 bases fitting TRBD2. J gave up 1 base and V 3 bases, and 6 bases lay outside the gene matches. CDR3 length: 16 amino acids. Germline loops: CDR1 SGHDT, CDR2 YYEEEE. The CDR3 DNA follows: TGTGCCAGCAGCTGGGGTAGCGGGGTGTCCTACAATGAGCAGTTCTTC. Translating it yields CASSWGSGVSYNEQFF.

This clonotype was found many times. The chain is built from TRBV19 and TRBJ2-1; 8 nucleotides align to TRBD2. Looked up from germline, CDR1 is LNHDA and CDR2 is SQIVND (reference sequence). This CDR3 has 16 amino acids. After removal of 2 bases from V and 0 bases from J, the junction contained 3 bases not matched to a gene. The CDR3 protein is CASSIIGGGSYNEQFF. In nucleotides, the CDR3 is TGTGCCAGTAGTATAATCGGGGGGGGCTCCTACAATGAGCAGTTCTTC.

The chain recombines TRBV11-2 with TRBJ2-7, with 8 nucleotides matching TRBD1. The CDR3 is 15 amino acids. Trimming took 5 bases from V and 1 from J; bases not matched to a gene: 7. Per the germline V gene, CDR1 is SGHAT and CDR2 is FQNNGV. CDR3 loop: CASSTWGQASYEQYV. The CDR3 DNA sequence: TGTGCCAGCAGCACCTGGGGACAGGCGTCCTACGAGCAGTACGTC.

The table lists this clonotype with many counts. The J gene is TRBJ1-1, the V gene TRBV7-9; D is uncertain. Germline CDR1 SEHNR, CDR2 FQNEAQ (reference sequence). V was pared by 1 base and J by 6 bases, with 3 bases between. The CDR3 runs to 11 residues. The CDR3 spells CASSLEPEAFF. The CDR3, as DNA: TGTGCCAGCAGCTTAGAACCTGAAGCTTTCTTT. Complete variable domain (other parts from reference TRBV7-9 and TRBJ1-1): DTGVSQNPRHKITKRGQNVTFRCDPISEHNRLYWYRQTLGQGPEFLTYFQNEAQLEKSRLLSDRFSAERPKGSFSTLEIQRTEQGDSAMYLCASSLEPEAFFGQGTRLTVV.

V is TRBV6-1 and J is TRBJ2-3; D is unclear. The CDR3 runs 14 residues. In germline, CDR1 is MNHNS, CDR2 SASEGT. The V gene lost 6 bases and the J gene lost 3 bases, with 13 bases spanning the gap. The CDR3 here is CASRLPYITDTQYF. Here the CDR3 DNA reads TGTGCCAGCAGACTGCCCTACATAACAGATACGCAGTATTTT.

This clonotype has a handful of counts. CDR3 region: CSALDRGRFNFGNTIYF. The CDR3, as DNA: TGCAGTGCTCTCGACAGGGGGCGATTTAACTTTGGAAACACCATATATTTT. The gene calls are TRBV20-1 and TRBJ1-3; TRBD1 agrees at 10 bases. CDR3 length equals 17 residues. Looked up from germline, CDR1 is DFQATT and CDR2 is SNEGSKA (reference sequence). V lost 5 bases to trimming and J lost 3 bases; unmatched junction nucleotides: 13.